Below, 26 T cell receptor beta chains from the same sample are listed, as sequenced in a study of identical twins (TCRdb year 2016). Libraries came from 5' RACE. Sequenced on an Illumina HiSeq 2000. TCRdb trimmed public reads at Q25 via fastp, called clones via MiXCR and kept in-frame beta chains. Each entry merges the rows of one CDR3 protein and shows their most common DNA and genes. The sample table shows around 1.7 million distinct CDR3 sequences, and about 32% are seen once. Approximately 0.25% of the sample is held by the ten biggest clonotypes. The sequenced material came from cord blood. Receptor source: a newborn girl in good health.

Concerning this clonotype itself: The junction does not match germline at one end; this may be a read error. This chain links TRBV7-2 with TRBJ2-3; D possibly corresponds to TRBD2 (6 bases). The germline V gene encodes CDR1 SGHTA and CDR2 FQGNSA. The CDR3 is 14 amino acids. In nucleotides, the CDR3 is TGTGCCAGCAGCTTAGCCCGGGACTCAGATACGCGGTATTTT. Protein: CASSLARDSDTRYF.

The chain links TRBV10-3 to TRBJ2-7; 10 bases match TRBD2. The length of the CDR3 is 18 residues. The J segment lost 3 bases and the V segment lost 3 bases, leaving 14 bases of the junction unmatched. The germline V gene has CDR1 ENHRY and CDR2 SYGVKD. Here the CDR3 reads CAISDGPVLLAGIYEQYF. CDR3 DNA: TGTGCCATCAGTGACGGCCCGGTTTTACTAGCGGGAATCTACGAGCAGTACTTC.

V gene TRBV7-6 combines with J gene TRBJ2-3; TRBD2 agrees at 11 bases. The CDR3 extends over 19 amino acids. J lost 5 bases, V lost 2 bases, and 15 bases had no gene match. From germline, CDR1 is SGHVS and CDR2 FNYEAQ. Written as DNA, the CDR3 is TGTGCCAGCAGCTTAACGTATATCTCACTAGCGGGAGAGAGAGATACGCAGTATTTT. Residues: CASSLTYISLAGERDTQYF. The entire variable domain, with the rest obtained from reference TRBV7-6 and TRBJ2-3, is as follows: GAGVSQSPRYKVTKRGQDVALRCDPISGHVSLYWYRQALGQGPEFLTYFNYEAQQDKSGLPNDRFSAERPEGSISTLTIQRTEQRDSAMYRCASSLTYISLAGERDTQYFGPGTRLTVL.

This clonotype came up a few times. The CDR3 loop reads CASSRKQDSNQPQHF. In nucleotides, the CDR3 is TGTGCCAGCAGCAGAAAACAGGATAGCAATCAGCCCCAGCATTTT. The V and J genes are TRBV5-5 and TRBJ1-5; a weak D match, TRBD1 (5 bases). This CDR3 contains 15 residues. The V and J ends lost 4 bases and 0 bases respectively, with 11 bases between them. CDR1 is SGHKS, CDR2 YYEKEE, per germline (reference sequence).

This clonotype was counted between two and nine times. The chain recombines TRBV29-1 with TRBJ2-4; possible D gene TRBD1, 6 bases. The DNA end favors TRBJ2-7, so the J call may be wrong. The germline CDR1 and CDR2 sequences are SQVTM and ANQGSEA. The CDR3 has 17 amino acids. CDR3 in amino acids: CSVEALFPRGGSYEQYF. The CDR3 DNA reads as TGCAGCGTTGAAGCCTTGTTTCCGAGAGGGGGAAGCTACGAGCAGTACTTC.

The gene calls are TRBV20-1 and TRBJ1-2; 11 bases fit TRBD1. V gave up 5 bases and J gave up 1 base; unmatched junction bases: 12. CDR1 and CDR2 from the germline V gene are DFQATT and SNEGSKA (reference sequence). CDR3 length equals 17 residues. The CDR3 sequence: CSAATGQGAAYNYGYTF. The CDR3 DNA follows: TGCAGTGCTGCAACCGGACAGGGGGCAGCTTATAACTATGGCTACACCTTC.

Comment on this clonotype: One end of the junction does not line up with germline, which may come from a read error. For the CDR3, the DNA is TGCGCCGGCAGCTTGCGGGGGACTAGCGGGACAGATACGCAGTATTTT. This translates into CAGSLRGTSGTDTQYF. This sequence joins TRBV5-1 and TRBJ2-3; 12 nucleotides match TRBD2. This CDR3 region has 16 residues. CDR1 and CDR2 (germline): SGHRS, YFSETQ.

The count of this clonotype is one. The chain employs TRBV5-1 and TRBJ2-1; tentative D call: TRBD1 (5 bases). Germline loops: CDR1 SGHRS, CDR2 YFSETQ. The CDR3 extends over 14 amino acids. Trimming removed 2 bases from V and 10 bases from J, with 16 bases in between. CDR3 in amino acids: CASSLGRAFYEQFF. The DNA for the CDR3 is TGCGCCAGCAGCTTAGGCAGGGCCTTCTACGAGCAGTTCTTC.

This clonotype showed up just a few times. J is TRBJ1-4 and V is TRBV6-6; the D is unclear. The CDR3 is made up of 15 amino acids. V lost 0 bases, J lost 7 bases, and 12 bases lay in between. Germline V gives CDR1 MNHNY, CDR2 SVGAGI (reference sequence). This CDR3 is CASSYSWQETEKLFF. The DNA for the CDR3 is TGTGCCAGCAGTTACTCGTGGCAGGAGACTGAAAAACTGTTTTTT.

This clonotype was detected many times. The CDR3 nucleotides read TGCAGCGTTGAGCGGCCAGATACGCAGTATTTT. This translates into CSVERPDTQYF. The chain uses TRBV29-1 and TRBJ2-3; no definite D call. The germline V and J ends were trimmed by 3 bases and 4 bases, with 5 bases remaining between them. The CDR3 sequence is 11 residues long. Germline V gives CDR1 SQVTM, CDR2 ANQGSEA.

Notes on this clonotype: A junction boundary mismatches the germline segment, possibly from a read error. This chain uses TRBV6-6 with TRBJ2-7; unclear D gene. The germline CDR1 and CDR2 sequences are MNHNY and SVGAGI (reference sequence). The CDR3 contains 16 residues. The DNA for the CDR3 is TGTGCCAGCAATTACCTCCTCCGTGGATCCCGCTACGAGCAGTACTTC. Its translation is CASNYLLRGSRYEQYF.

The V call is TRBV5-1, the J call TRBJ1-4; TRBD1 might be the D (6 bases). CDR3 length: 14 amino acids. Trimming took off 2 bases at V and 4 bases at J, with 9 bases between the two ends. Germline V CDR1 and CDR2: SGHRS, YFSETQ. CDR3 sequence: CASSFRDNNEKLFF. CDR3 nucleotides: TGCGCCAGCAGCTTTCGGGACAATAATGAAAAACTGTTTTTT.

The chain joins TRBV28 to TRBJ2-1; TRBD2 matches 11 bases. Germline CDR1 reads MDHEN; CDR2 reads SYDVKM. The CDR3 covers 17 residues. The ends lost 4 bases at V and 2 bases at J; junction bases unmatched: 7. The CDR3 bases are TGTGCCAGCAGTTCATTACTAGCGGGAGCCCCCTACAATGAGCAGTTCTTC. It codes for CASSSLLAGAPYNEQFF.

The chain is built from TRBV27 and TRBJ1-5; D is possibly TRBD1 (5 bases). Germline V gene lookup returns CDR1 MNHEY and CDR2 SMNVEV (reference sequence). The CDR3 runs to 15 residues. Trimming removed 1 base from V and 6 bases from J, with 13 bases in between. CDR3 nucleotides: TGTGCCAGCAGTTTATGGGCAGGGTACGGTCAGCCCCAGCATTTT. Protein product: CASSLWAGYGQPQHF.

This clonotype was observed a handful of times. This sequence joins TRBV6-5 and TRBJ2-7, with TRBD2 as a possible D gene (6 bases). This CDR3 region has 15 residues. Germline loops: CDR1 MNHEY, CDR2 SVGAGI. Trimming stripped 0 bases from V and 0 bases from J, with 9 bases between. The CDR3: CASSYSGRDSYEQYF. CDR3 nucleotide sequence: TGTGCCAGCAGTTACTCGGGGCGGGACTCCTACGAGCAGTACTTC.

The CDR3: CASSPPREIAKNIQYF. The CDR3 DNA follows: TGTGCCAGCAGCCCCCCCCGGGAAATAGCCAAAAACATTCAGTACTTC. V and J are TRBV5-5 and TRBJ2-4, with D possibly being TRBD2 (5 bases). Trimming cost V 4 bases and J 0 bases, with 14 bases left between them. The CDR3 runs to 16 residues. Germline CDR1 is SGHKS and CDR2 is YYEKEE (reference sequence). Based on the CDR3 plus reference TRBV5-5 and TRBJ2-4, the full variable domain is DAGVTQSPTHLIKTRGQQVTLRCSPISGHKSVSWYQQVLGQGPQFIFQYYEKEERGRGNFPDRFSARQFPNYSSELNVNALLLGDSALYLCASSPPREIAKNIQYFGAGTRLSVL.

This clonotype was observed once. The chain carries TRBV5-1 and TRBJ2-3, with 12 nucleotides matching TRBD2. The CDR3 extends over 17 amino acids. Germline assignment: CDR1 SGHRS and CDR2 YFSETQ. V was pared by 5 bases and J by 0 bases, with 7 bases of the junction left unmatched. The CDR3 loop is CASRAGTSGPSTDTQYF. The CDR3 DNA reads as TGCGCCAGCAGGGCCGGGACTAGCGGGCCTAGCACAGATACGCAGTATTTT.

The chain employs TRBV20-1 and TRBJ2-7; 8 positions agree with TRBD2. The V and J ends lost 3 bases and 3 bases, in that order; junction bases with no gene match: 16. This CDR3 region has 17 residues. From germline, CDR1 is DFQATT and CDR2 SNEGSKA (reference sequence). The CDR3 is CSARKRGRGSSYYEQYF. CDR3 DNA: TGCAGTGCTAGGAAGCGGGGGCGGGGGTCCTCTTACTACGAGCAGTACTTC.

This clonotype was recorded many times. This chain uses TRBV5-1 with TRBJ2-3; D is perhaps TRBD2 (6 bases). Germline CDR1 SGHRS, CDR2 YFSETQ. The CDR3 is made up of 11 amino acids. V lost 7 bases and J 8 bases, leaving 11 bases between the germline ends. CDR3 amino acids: CASVPGVTQYF. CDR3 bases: TGCGCCAGCGTCCCGGGAGTTACGCAGTATTTT.

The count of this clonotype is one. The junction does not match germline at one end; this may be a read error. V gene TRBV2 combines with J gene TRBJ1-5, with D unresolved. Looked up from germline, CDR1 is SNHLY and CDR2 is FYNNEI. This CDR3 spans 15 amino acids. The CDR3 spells CAGSGYGSSNQLQHF. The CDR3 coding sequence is TGTGCCGGCAGTGGGTACGGCAGTAGCAATCAGCTCCAGCATTTT.

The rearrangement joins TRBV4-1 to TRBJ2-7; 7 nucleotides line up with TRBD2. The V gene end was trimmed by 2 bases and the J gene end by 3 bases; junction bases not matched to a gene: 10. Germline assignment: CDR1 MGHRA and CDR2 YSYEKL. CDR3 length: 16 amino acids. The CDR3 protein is CASSQTVTSTDYEQYF. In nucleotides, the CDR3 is TGCGCCAGCAGCCAAACCGTGACTAGCACCGACTACGAGCAGTACTTC.

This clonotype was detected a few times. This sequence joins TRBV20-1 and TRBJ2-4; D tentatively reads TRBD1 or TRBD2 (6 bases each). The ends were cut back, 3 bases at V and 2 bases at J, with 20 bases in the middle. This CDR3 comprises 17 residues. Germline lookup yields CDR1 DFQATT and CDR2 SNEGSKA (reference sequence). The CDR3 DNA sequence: TGCAGTGCTAGGGGGGGCCTAAGCAAGGTGTCCAAAAACATTCAGTACTTC. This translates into CSARGGLSKVSKNIQYF.

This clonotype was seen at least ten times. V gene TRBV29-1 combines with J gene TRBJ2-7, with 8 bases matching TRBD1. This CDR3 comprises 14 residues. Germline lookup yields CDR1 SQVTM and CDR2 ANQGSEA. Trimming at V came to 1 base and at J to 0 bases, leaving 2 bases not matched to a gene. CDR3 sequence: CSVEVGTGSYEQYF. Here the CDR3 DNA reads TGCAGCGTTGAAGTGGGGACAGGCTCCTACGAGCAGTACTTC.

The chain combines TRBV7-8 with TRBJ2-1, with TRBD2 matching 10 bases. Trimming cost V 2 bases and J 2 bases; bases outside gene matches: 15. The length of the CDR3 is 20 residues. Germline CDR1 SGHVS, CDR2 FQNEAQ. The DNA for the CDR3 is TGTGCCAGCAGCTTACGTATCTCAGCGGGGGGGCACGGGACCTACAATGAGCAGTTCTTC. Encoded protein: CASSLRISAGGHGTYNEQFF.

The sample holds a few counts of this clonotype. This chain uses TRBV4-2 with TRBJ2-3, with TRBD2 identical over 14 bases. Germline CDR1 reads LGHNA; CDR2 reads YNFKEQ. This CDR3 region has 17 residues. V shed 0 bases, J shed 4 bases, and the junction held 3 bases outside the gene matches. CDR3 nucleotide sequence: TGTGCCAGCAGCCAAGAGACTAGCGGGAGGGCCGCAGATACGCAGTATTTT. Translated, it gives CASSQETSGRAADTQYF.

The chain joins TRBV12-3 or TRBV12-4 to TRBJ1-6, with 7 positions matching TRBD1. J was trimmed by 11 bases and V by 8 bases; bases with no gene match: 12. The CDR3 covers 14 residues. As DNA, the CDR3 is TGTGCCAGCGGGGTCGACAGGGCCAATCCACCCCTCCACTTT. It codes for CASGVDRANPPLHF.